These T cell receptor beta chains were read from a single sample in a study of Ad26.COV2.S vaccination and SARS-CoV-2 variants. Data came from immunoSEQ multiplex PCR; TCRdb stores just in-frame clones and leaves some out. Counted here are around 450,000 clones, about 91% occurring once; the ten biggest clones make up 2% to 3%. Sequencing was performed on peripheral blood, taken in a trial of Ad26.COV2.S vaccine versus placebo. These receptors were obtained from a person aged 18-60 years who received the Ad26.COV2.S COVID-19 vaccine or a placebo. Each CDR3 is given with its conserved first and last residue.

v_gene | CDR3aa
TRBV11-2 | CASSSGLTYEQYF
TRBV18 | CASNQGIHTEAFF
TRBV5-1 | CASSLVRGRTDTQYF
TRBV19 | CASSIPPSTTNEKLFF
TRBV3-1/TRBV3-2 | CASSQSDGYEQYF
TRBV5-6 | CASSLAGDLATDTQYF
TRBV6-5 | CASSSGRVYNEQFF
TRBV29-1 | CSAGGPSYEQYF
TRBV4-1 | CASSQDRDRGLLKLFF
TRBV5-6 | CASSLVGQINYGYTF
TRBV6-5 | CASSYSFGTGELFF
TRBV9 | CASSALPSGELFF
TRBV6-5 | CASSLDGGSYNEQFF
TRBV18 | CASSPLEYQETQYF
TRBV6-5 | CASSYTHPSSGNTIYF
TRBV10-3 | CATGTGETQYF
TRBV7-8 | CASSSYGGAGTGIADTQYF
TRBV10-3 | CAISEPQGAYNSPLHF
TRBV28 | CASSYPWANTEAFF
TRBV6-6 | CASSYGTGGYGQPQHF
TRBV19 | CASRSIAGATGELFF
TRBV6-2/TRBV6-3 | CASSYGASGANVLTF
TRBV7-8 | CASSFRVVAGNEQFF
TRBV29-1 | CSVDRYTDTQYF
TRBV7-8 | CASSHPGGDRQETQYF
TRBV28 | CASSVPGFLNEQFF
TRBV25-1 | CASSDPGRGPSDGYTF
TRBV18 | CASSPGGRNQPQHF
TRBV2 | CASSESLGQAAYEQYF